This T cell receptor beta chain was recorded in a study of CD8+ T cells in alopecia areata. For this clone: Its antigen remains unidentified.

cDNA prepared by RNA extraction and subsequent reverse transcription served as the template for sequencing. Assay: immunoSEQ multiplex PCR; the TCRdb copy retains only in-frame clones and omits some. The repertoire holds over 90,000 clones, just over 85% seen once, with 8.5% to 14% in the top ten. V was pared by 5 bases and J by 5 bases, with 8 bases of the junction left unmatched. CDR1 is MNHEY, CDR2 SVGAGI, per germline. This CDR3 is built from 15 residues. Study results and limitations: Patients shared TCRs less clearly than mice did, possibly owing to HLA. In scalp, tofacitinib significantly decreased clonality and expanded CD8+ clones among the top 100.

Treatment: oral pan-JAK inhibitor, 5-10 mg twice daily. The sequence was obtained from a human donor with alopecia areata. The rearrangement joins TRBV6-5 to TRBJ2-7, with 11 bases matching TRBD1. Sequences were derived from CD8+ T cells sorted from blood, sampled between weeks 30 and 35, from a patient treated with tofacitinib. The CDR3 loop reads CASSLWDRGVDEQYF. CDR3 nucleotide sequence: TGTGCCAGCAGTCTCTGGGACAGGGGGGTAGACGAGCAGTACTTC.